This T cell receptor (beta chain) was retrieved from a study of shared T cell receptors in the human thymus. The protocol was immunoSEQ multiplex PCR, while the TCRdb copy is restricted to in-frame clones and leaves out a portion. The repertoire includes some 660,000 clones, around 87% of them detected once, and 0.0094% sits in the top ten. This CDR3 comprises 18 residues. In germline, CDR1 is SGHVS, CDR2 FNYEAQ. V was clipped by 0 bases and J by 3 bases, with 21 bases between them. These same data were also listed under a study on human thymus T cells. That source reports: Resections from corrective heart surgery provided thymus tissue.

The TCR was taken from a boy under three years old with a congenital heart defect. This rearrangement joins TRBV7-6 to TRBJ2-7; D may be TRBD1 (6 bases). Sample: thymocytes. CDR3 nucleotides: TGTGCCAGCAGCTTAGCGATAGGTGATGGGGGCGAGCACTACGAGCAGTACTTC. It yields the protein CASSLAIGDGGEHYEQYF.